Each of the 17 T cell receptor beta chains below was sequenced from the same sample in a study of T-cell reconstitution after alpha-beta-depleted transplantation in children. Preparing the TCRbeta library involved the use of unique molecular identifiers. Using its own MiXCR run on the PCR reads, TCRdb lists one record per CDR3 protein. Of approximately 350,000 distinct CDR3 sequences in the sample, around 15% were seen once. The source material was PBMCs, mostly from graft donor cells, sampled 360 days after TCRalphabeta/CD19-depleted stem cell transplant. The source is a male patient between 2 and 10 years old who had a stem cell transplant for acute lymphoblastic leukemia, so the T cells may come from the graft donor.

The rearrangement joins TRBV12-3 or TRBV12-4 to TRBJ2-3; 12 nucleotides agree with TRBD2. V gave up 6 bases and J gave up 0 bases; unmatched junction bases: 10. CDR3 length: 18 residues. CDR3 sequence: CASRPTPGTSGSTDTQYF. The CDR3 DNA is TGTGCCAGCAGGCCAACACCCGGGACTAGCGGGAGCACAGATACGCAGTATTTT.

The V gene is TRBV21-1, the J gene TRBJ2-7; the tabulated D call, TRBD1, remains unverified against the DNA. TRBV21-1 is shown as a pseudogene. This CDR3 region has 15 residues. This chain's CDR3 is CASSKKDRGPYEQYF. The CDR3 DNA follows: TGTGCCAGCAGCAAAAAGGACAGGGGGCCCTACGAGCAGTACTTC.

This clonotype was found a few times. The CDR3 region is CASMTGTGANVLTF. Here the CDR3 DNA reads TGCGCCAGTATGACAGGGACTGGGGCCAACGTCCTGACTTTC. The V and J genes are TRBV5-1 and TRBJ2-6, with 7 bases matching TRBD1. Per germline, CDR1 SGHRS and CDR2 YFSETQ. J gave up 2 bases and V 8 bases, and 4 bases lay outside the gene matches. This CDR3 comprises 14 residues.

This clonotype was detected many times. V and J are TRBV7-2 and TRBJ1-5; D is uncertain. V was cut by 1 base and J by 2 bases, with 6 bases left in between. The length of the CDR3 is 14 residues. Germline CDR1 is SGHTA and CDR2 is FQGNSA. This CDR3 is CASSLGWGNQPQHF. CDR3 DNA: TGTGCCAGCAGCTTAGGATGGGGCAATCAGCCCCAGCATTTT. The full variable domain, rest sourced from reference TRBV7-2 and TRBJ1-5, is GAGVSQSPSNKVTEKGKDVELRCDPISGHTALYWYRQSLGQGLEFLIYFQGNSAPDKSGLPSDRFSAERTGGSVSTLTIQRTQQEDSAVYLCASSLGWGNQPQHFGDGTRLSIL.

This clonotype was seen only a few times. This chain joins TRBV30 and TRBJ2-4; perhaps TRBD1 as D (5 bases). V lost 0 bases to trimming and J lost 8 bases, with 14 bases between them. The germline CDR1 and CDR2 sequences are GTSNPN and SVGIG (reference sequence). This CDR3 contains 14 residues. CDR3 region: CAWSVGWGPDIQYF. The CDR3, as DNA: TGTGCCTGGAGTGTCGGCTGGGGCCCAGACATTCAGTACTTC.

The CDR3 loop reads CASSFSSGRLGGETQYF. Here the CDR3 DNA reads TGTGCCAGCAGTTTCTCCAGCGGGAGACTAGGGGGGGAGACCCAGTACTTC. The gene calls are TRBV28 and TRBJ2-5; 8 nucleotides agree with TRBD2. This CDR3 has 17 amino acids. After removal of 3 bases from V and 5 bases from J, the junction contained 14 bases not matched to a gene. Germline CDR1 and CDR2: MDHEN and SYDVKM.

This clonotype showed up many times. The chain employs TRBV12-3 or TRBV12-4 and TRBJ2-5; perhaps TRBD1 as D (6 bases). V was clipped by 4 bases and J by 1 base, with 13 bases between them. The CDR3 spans 15 residues. CDR3 nucleotides: TGTGCCAGCAGTTCCAGGGGATGGGGCCAAGAGACCCAGTACTTC. Protein sequence: CASSSRGWGQETQYF.

This clonotype was picked up a small number of times. The chain combines TRBV7-2 with TRBJ1-5, with D hard to call. This CDR3 contains 15 residues. CDR1 SGHTA and CDR2 FQGNSA come from the germline V gene. The ends were cut back, 1 base at V and 9 bases at J, with 16 bases in the middle. The CDR3 DNA sequence: TGTGCCAGCAGCTTAGTAGGAGCCCAACGGAGGCCCCAGCATTTT. This gives the protein CASSLVGAQRRPQHF.

The rearrangement joins TRBV29-1 to TRBJ1-2, with unresolved D. The CDR3 runs 13 residues. Germline V lookup: CDR1 SQVTM, CDR2 ANQGSEA. Trimming stripped 6 bases from V and 2 bases from J, with 13 bases between. CDR3 residues: CSVDEFDNYGYTF. DNA for the CDR3: TGCAGCGTCGACGAATTTGACAACTATGGCTACACCTTC.

This clonotype was recorded at least ten times. The V call is TRBV11-2, the J call TRBJ2-1; 12 nucleotides match TRBD2. Per germline, CDR1 SGHAT and CDR2 FQNNGV. This CDR3 spans 18 amino acids. Trimming at V came to 1 base and at J to 8 bases, leaving 12 bases not matched to a gene. The CDR3 coding sequence is TGTGCCAGCAGCTTAGGACCTAGCGGGAGGGCCCGGCGATATGAGCAGTTCTTC. It encodes CASSLGPSGRARRYEQFF.

This clonotype came up many times. The J gene is TRBJ2-1, the V gene TRBV4-3; 7 positions match TRBD2. Germline V gene sequence: CDR1 LGHNA, CDR2 YSLEER. The CDR3 runs 15 residues. Trimming took 0 bases from V and 7 from J; bases not matched to a gene: 6. The CDR3 region has the DNA TGCGCCAGCAGCCAAGATCGCGGGGGAGGGAATGAGCAGTTCTTC. This gives the protein CASSQDRGGGNEQFF.

This chain links TRBV5-1 with TRBJ2-1; weak D call: TRBD2 (5 bases). The CDR3 length is 16 residues. The V and J ends lost 0 bases and 0 bases respectively, with 10 bases between them. The germline gives CDR1 SGHRS, CDR2 YFSETQ. The CDR3 coding sequence is TGCGCCAGCAGCTTGGGTCACCGGGACTCCTACAATGAGCAGTTCTTC. Amino acid sequence: CASSLGHRDSYNEQFF.

The V call is TRBV4-3, the J call TRBJ2-3; 10 nucleotides agree with TRBD2. Losses at the gene ends were 3 bases for V and 2 bases for J; bases not matched to a gene: 2. CDR1 and CDR2 from the germline V gene are LGHNA and YSLEER. This CDR3 is built from 15 residues. The CDR3, as DNA: TGCGCCAGCAGCCAGGGACTAGCGCCCACAGATACGCAGTATTTT. It translates to CASSQGLAPTDTQYF.

The V call is TRBV28, the J call TRBJ2-7; 10 bases are shared with TRBD2. CDR3 length equals 14 residues. From germline, CDR1 is MDHEN and CDR2 SYDVKM. J lost 5 bases, V lost 5 bases, and 6 bases had no gene match. The CDR3 DNA reads TGTGCCAGCAGTCCCGGGACTAGCGATAACGAGCAGTACTTC. Residues: CASSPGTSDNEQYF.

The chain carries TRBV4-3 and TRBJ2-3; weak D call: TRBD1 (6 bases). V lost 3 bases and J lost 4, with 17 bases in between. This CDR3 is 16 amino acids long. CDR1 is LGHNA and CDR2 is YSLEER in the germline V gene. CDR3 protein: CASSQGANPGADTQYF. The CDR3 DNA sequence: TGCGCCAGCAGCCAGGGGGCTAACCCGGGCGCAGATACGCAGTATTTT.

The chain recombines TRBV4-3 with TRBJ1-4; 8 bases are shared with TRBD1. Trimming removed 3 bases from V and 8 bases from J; junction bases left unmatched: 14. Germline V gives CDR1 LGHNA, CDR2 YSLEER. The CDR3 length is 17 residues. As DNA, the CDR3 is TGCGCCAGCAGCCATCCTTCTCAGGGGGCGCTGGACGAAAAACTGTTTTTT. Protein product: CASSHPSQGALDEKLFF.

The chain couples TRBV28 to TRBJ2-2; unclear D gene. The V gene lost 7 bases and the J gene lost 2 bases, with 11 bases spanning the gap. The CDR3 runs 14 residues. Germline V gene data show CDR1 as MDHEN and CDR2 as SYDVKM. CDR3 in DNA: TGTGCCAGCATCATCGGGCCAAACACCGGGGAGCTGTTTTTT. Translation gives CASIIGPNTGELFF.